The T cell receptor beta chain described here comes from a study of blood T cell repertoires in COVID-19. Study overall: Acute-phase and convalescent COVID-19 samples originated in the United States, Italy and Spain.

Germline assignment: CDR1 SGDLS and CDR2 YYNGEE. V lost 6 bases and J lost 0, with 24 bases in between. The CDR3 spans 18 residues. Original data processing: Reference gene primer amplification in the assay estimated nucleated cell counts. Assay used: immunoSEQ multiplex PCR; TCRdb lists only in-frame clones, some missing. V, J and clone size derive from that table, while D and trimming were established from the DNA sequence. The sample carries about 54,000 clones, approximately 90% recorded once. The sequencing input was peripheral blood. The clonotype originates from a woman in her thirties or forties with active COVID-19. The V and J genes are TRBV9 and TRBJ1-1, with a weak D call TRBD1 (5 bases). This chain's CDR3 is CASNPALGADPMNTEAFF. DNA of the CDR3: TGTGCCAGCAACCCCGCTTTAGGGGCAGACCCCATGAACACTGAAGCTTTCTTT.